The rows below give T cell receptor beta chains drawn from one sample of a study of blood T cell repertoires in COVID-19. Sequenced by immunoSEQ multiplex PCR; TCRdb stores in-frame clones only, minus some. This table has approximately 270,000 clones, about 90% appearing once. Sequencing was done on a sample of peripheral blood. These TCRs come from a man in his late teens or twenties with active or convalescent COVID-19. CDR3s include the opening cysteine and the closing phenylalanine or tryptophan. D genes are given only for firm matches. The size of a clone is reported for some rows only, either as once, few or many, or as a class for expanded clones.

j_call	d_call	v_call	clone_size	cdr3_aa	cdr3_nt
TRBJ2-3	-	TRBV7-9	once	CASSLVQGRTDTQYF	TGTGCCAGCAGCTTAGTTCAGGGGCGCACAGATACGCAGTATTTT
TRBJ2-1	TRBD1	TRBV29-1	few	CSVTGTVKFF	TGCAGCGTTACCGGGACAGTGAAGTTCTTC
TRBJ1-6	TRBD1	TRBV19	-	CASSTRTGSYNSPLHF	TGTGCCAGTAGTACTCGGACAGGCTCCTATAATTCACCCCTCCACTTT
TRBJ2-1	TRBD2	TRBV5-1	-	CASSPSGGALYEQFF	TGCGCCAGCAGCCCGAGCGGGGGGGCCTTATATGAGCAGTTCTTC
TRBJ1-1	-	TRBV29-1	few	CSVEDLGENTEAFF	TGCAGCGTTGAAGATCTCGGTGAGAACACTGAAGCTTTCTTT
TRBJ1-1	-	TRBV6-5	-	CASSPGEGIMTEAFF	TGTGCCAGCAGCCCCGGCGAGGGCATTATGACTGAAGCTTTCTTT
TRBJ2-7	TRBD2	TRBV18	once	CASSQTLTSGIPYEQYF	TGTGCCAGCTCACAAACCTTGACTAGCGGGATTCCCTACGAGCAGTACTTC
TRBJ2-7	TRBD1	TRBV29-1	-	CSVAGQGSSYEQYF	TGCAGCGTTGCAGGACAGGGAAGCTCCTACGAGCAGTACTTC
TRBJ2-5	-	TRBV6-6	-	CASSSPGETQYF	TGTGCCAGCAGTTCCCCGGGAGAGACCCAGTACTTC
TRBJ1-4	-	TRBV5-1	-	CASTYGGLGEKLFF	TGCGCCAGCACTTACGGGGGGTTGGGTGAAAAACTGTTTTTT
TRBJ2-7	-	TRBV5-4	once	CASSRYVEASSYEQYF	TGTGCCAGCAGCAGATACGTGGAGGCTAGCTCCTACGAGCAGTACTTC
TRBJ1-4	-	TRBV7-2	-	CASSLEGVAEKLFF	TGTGCCAGCAGCTTAGAGGGGGTCGCGGAAAAACTGTTTTTT
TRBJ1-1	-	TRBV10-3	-	CAIRVGGVEAFF	TGTGCCATCAGGGTAGGGGGGGTCGAAGCTTTCTTT
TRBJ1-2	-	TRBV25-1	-	CASSARVSSYGYTF	TGTGCCAGCAGTGCCAGGGTTTCTAGCTATGGCTACACCTTC
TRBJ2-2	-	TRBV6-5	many	CARPGHQWGTGELFF	TGTGCCAGGCCGGGACACCAATGGGGCACCGGGGAGCTGTTTTTT
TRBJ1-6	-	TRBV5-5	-	CASSFLQTAYNSPLHF	TGTGCCAGCAGCTTCCTACAGACAGCTTATAATTCACCCCTCCACTTT
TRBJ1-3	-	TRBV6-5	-	CASSPGPPSGNTIYF	TGTGCCAGCAGCCCAGGCCCACCCTCTGGAAACACCATATATTTT
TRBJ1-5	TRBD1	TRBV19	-	CASSRTGISNQPQHF	TGTGCCAGTAGTCGGACAGGAATCAGCAATCAGCCCCAGCATTTT
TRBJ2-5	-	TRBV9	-	CASSNGRELSETQYF	TGTGCCAGCAGCAACGGTCGGGAGCTATCAGAGACCCAGTACTTC
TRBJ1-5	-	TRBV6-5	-	CASRATQPQHF	TGTGCCAGCAGGGCCACTCAGCCCCAGCATTTT
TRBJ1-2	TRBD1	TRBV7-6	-	CASSLLSGGYGYTF	TGTGCCAGCAGCTTACTGTCAGGGGGCTATGGCTACACCTTC
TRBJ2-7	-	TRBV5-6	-	CASSWEPPGHPTYEQYF	TGTGCCAGCAGTTGGGAACCCCCAGGACACCCCACCTACGAGCAGTACTTC
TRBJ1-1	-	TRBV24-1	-	CATSDLAGAEAFF	TGTGCCACCAGTGATTTGGCAGGGGCTGAAGCTTTCTTT
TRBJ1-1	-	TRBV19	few	CASSREGGSAFF	TGTGCCAGTAGTAGGGAGGGGGGGTCGGCTTTCTTT
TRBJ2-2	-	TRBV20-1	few	CSASRAVVGVVGELFF	TGCAGTGCTAGTAGGGCCGTCGTCGGGGTCGTCGGGGAGCTGTTTTTT
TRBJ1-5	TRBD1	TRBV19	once	CASSRALRTGGDQPQHF	TGTGCCAGTAGTAGAGCACTCAGGACAGGGGGTGATCAGCCCCAGCATTTT
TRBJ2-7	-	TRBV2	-	CASSVLEQYF	TGTGCCAGCAGTGTTCTCGAGCAGTACTTC
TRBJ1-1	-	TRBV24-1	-	CATSGDMNTEAFF	TGTGCCACCAGTGGTGACATGAACACTGAAGCTTTCTTT
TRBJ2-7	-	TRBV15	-	CATSFGLGYEQYF	TGTGCCACCAGCTTCGGACTGGGATACGAGCAGTACTTC
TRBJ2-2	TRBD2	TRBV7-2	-	CAARERGGDGTGELFF	TGTGCCGCAAGGGAGCGGGGGGGCGATGGCACCGGGGAGCTGTTTTTT
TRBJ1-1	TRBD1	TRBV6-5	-	CATCPLQGAVEAFF	TGTGCCACGTGTCCTTTACAGGGGGCGGTTGAAGCTTTCTTT
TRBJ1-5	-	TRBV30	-	CAWSSGSGFRNQPQHF	TGTGCCTGGAGTTCGGGATCCGGTTTTCGCAATCAGCCCCAGCATTTT
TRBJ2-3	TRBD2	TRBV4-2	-	CASSQATSGRDTQYF	TGTGCCAGCAGCCAAGCTACTAGCGGGAGGGATACGCAGTATTTT
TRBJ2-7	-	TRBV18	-	CASSPSLGTTYEQYF	TGTGCCAGCTCACCAAGCTTAGGGACAACTTACGAGCAGTACTTC
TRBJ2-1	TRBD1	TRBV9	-	CASTGQGEREQFF	TGTGCCAGCACCGGACAGGGGGAACGTGAGCAGTTCTTC
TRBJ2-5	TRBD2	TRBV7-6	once	CASSLLGSGTETQYF	TGTGCCAGCAGCTTATTGGGTAGCGGGACAGAGACCCAGTACTTC
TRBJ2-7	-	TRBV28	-	CASSLFRGYEQYF	TGTGCCAGCAGTTTATTTAGGGGTTACGAGCAGTACTTC
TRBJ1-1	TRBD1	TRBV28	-	CASSLGGQGGTEAFF	TGTGCCAGCAGTTTAGGGGGTCAGGGGGGCACTGAAGCTTTCTTT
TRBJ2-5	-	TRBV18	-	CASSPGHGQALQETQYF	TGTGCCAGCTCACCGGGACATGGGCAGGCCCTCCAAGAGACCCAGTACTTC
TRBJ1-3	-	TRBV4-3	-	CASSQVGRAHSGNTIYF	TGCGCCAGCAGCCAAGTAGGGCGGGCCCACTCTGGAAACACCATATATTTT